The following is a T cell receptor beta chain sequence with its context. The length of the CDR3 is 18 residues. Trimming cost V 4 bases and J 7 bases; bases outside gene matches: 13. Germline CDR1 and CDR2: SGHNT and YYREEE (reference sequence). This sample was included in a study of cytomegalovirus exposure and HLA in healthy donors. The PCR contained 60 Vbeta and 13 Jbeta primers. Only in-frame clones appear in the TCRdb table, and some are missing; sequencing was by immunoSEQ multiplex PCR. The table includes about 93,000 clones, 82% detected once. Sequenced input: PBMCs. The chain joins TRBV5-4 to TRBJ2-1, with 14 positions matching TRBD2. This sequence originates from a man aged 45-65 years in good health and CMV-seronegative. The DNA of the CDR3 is TGTGCCAGCAGCACCGGGACTAGCGGGAGATGGAGTAGGAATGAGCAGTTCTTC. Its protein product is CASSTGTSGRWSRNEQFF. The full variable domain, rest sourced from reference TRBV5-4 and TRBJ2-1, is ETGVTQSPTHLIKTRGQQVTLRCSSQSGHNTVSWYQQALGQGPQFIFQYYREEENGRGNFPPRFSGLQFPNYSSELNVNALELDDSALYLCASSTGTSGRWSRNEQFFGPGTRLTVL.